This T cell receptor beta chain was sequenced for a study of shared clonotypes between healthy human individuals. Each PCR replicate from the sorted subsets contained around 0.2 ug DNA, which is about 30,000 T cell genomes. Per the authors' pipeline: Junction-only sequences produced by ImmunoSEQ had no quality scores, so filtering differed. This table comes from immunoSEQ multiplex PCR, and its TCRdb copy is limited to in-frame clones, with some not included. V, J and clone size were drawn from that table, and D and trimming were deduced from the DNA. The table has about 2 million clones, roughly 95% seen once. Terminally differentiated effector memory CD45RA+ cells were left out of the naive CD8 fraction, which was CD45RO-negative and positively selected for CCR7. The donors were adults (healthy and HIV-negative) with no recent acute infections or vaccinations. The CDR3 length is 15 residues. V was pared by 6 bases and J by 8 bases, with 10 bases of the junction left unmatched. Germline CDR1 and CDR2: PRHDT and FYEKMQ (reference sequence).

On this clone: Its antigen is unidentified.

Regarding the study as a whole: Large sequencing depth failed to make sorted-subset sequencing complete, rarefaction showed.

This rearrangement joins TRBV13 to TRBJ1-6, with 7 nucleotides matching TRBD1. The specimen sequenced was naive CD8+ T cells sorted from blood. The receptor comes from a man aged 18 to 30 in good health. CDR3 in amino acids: CASRETDRSYSPLHF. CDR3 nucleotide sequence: TGTGCCAGCAGGGAGACGGACAGGAGTTATTCACCCCTCCACTTT.